This T cell receptor beta chain was sequenced for a study of response to subunit inactivated influenza vaccine. General study points: Few additional T cells are recruited per seasonal influenza vaccination, authors suggested.

This clonotype was detected a few times. Its antigen remains unidentified. TCRdb recomputed calls from the RT-PCR reads with MiXCR, one row per CDR3 protein. The sample has more than 150,000 distinct CDR3 sequences, about 10% seen once. V lost 5 bases, J lost 5 bases, and 18 bases lay in between. This CDR3 contains 15 residues. Germline CDR1 and CDR2: MDHEN and SYDVKM. The chain links TRBV28 to TRBJ1-2, with D uncertain. This receptor was taken from a man between 45 and 75 years old who received an inactivated influenza vaccine. The sequences come from CD8+ T cells sorted from PBMCs, collected around 25 months after vaccination. This CDR3 reads CASSTLADAGYGYTF. The CDR3 coding sequence is TGTGCCAGCAGTACCCTGGCCGACGCGGGGTATGGCTACACCTTC.